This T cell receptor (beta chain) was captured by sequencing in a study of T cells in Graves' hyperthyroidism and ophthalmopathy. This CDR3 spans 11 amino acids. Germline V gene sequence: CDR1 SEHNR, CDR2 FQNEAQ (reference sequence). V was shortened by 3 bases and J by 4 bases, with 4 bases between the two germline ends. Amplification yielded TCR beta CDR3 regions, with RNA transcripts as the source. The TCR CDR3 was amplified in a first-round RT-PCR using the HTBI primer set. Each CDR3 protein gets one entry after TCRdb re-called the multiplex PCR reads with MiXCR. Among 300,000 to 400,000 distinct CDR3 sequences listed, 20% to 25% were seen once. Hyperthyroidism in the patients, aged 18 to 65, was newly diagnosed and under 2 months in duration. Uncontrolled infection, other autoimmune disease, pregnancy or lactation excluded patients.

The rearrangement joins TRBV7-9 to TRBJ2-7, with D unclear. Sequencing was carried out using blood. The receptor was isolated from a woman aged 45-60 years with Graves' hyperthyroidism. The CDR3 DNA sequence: TGTGCCAGCAGCTTTCAGTACGAGCAGTACTTC. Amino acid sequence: CASSFQYEQYF. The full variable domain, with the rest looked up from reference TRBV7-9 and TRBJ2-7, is DTGVSQNPRHKITKRGQNVTFRCDPISEHNRLYWYRQTLGQGPEFLTYFQNEAQLEKSRLLSDRFSAERPKGSFSTLEIQRTEQGDSAMYLCASSFQYEQYFGPGTRLTVT.